The entry below gives a single TCR beta chain sequence along with its context. What it binds is unknown. The V end was cut by 6 bases, the J end by 0 bases, with 22 bases between. Germline CDR1 reads MNHEY; CDR2 reads SVGAGI. The CDR3 extends over 18 amino acids. These data are taken from a study of T-cell memory formation after mild COVID-19. Study details: There were largely donor-specific TCR clusters.

The study, taken as a whole, reports: Mainly in CM and EM were contracting CD4+ clones; CD8+ were in EMRA. Researchers found some responding clones in pre-infection memory, a sign that cross-reactive memory joined.

From 5'RACE with constant-segment primers came TCR alpha and TCR beta cDNA libraries that carried sample barcodes and UMIs. MiXCR, run by TCRdb on the 5' RACE reads, gives a single entry per CDR3 protein. The sample has 200,000 to 250,000 distinct CDR3 sequences, approximately 10% seen once; the top ten hold roughly 4%. Material: PBMCs or a T cell subset sorted from them (not recorded which). This TCR was sampled from a man younger than 35 who had mild COVID-19 (a few samples of this study predate the infection). Cell type and time point are not known. The rearrangement joins TRBV6-5 to TRBJ2-3, with D perhaps TRBD1 or TRBD2 (5 bases each). CDR3 in DNA: TGTGCCAGCAGAGCCCCCTCCGGGGCCTATCCTAGCACAGATACGCAGTATTTT. Translation: CASRAPSGAYPSTDTQYF.